These 11 T cell receptor beta chains came from one sample sequenced in a study of blood T cell repertoires in COVID-19. Using immunoSEQ multiplex PCR, the repertoire was profiled, and TCRdb retains in-frame clones only, with some absent. Among about 140,000 clones listed, around 90% were seen once. Material: peripheral blood. These receptor sequences come from a man between 65 and 85 years old with acute or convalescent COVID-19.

J is TRBJ1-5 and V is TRBV28; no clear D. The CDR3 contains 16 residues. Germline V CDR1 and CDR2: MDHEN, SYDVKM. V shed 3 bases and J shed 0 bases, with 12 bases lying between them. The CDR3 is CASSLGRRLSNQPQHF. In nucleotides, the CDR3 is TGTGCCAGCAGTTTGGGTCGGCGGCTTAGCAATCAGCCCCAGCATTTT.

The V and J genes are TRBV3-1 (or the pseudogene TRBV3-2) and TRBJ2-1; 11 bases align to TRBD2. V lost 3 bases to trimming and J lost 4 bases; unmatched junction nucleotides: 5. The CDR3 contains 16 residues. Per the germline V gene, CDR1 is LGHDT and CDR2 is YNNKEL (reference sequence). The CDR3: CASSHDPSGGYNEQFF. As DNA, the CDR3 is TGTGCCAGCAGCCATGATCCTAGCGGGGGGTACAATGAGCAGTTCTTC.

This clone was seen just once. This sequence joins TRBV2 and TRBJ2-3; no clear D gene. Between the trimmed V and J ends, which lost 8 bases and 2 bases, there was a span of 14 bases. The CDR3 consists of 14 residues. The germline CDR1 and CDR2 sequences are SNHLY and FYNNEI. CDR3 bases: TGTGCCAGCTATTCGGGTGTCTCCACAGATACGCAGTATTTT. Its translation: CASYSGVSTDTQYF.

The CDR3 loop reads CASSLGTGKFYGYTF. DNA of the CDR3: TGTGCCAGCAGCTTAGGGACAGGGAAATTTTATGGCTACACCTTC. This chain joins TRBV7-9 and TRBJ1-2, with TRBD1 matching 8 bases. This CDR3 region has 15 residues. Germline V gives CDR1 SEHNR, CDR2 FQNEAQ (reference sequence). With V trimmed by 1 base and J by 5 bases, 6 bases remained unmatched. The entire variable domain, with the rest obtained from reference TRBV7-9 and TRBJ1-2, is as follows: DTGVSQNPRHKITKRGQNVTFRCDPISEHNRLYWYRQTLGQGPEFLTYFQNEAQLEKSRLLSDRFSAERPKGSFSTLEIQRTEQGDSAMYLCASSLGTGKFYGYTFGSGTRLTVV.

The chain couples TRBV9 to TRBJ2-7, with a possible D match to TRBD1 (6 bases). This CDR3 has 14 amino acids. The V gene lost 4 bases and the J gene lost 6 bases, with 17 bases spanning the gap. The germline gives CDR1 SGDLS, CDR2 YYNGEE. CDR3 sequence: CASSRGGPESEQYF. The CDR3 coding sequence is TGTGCCAGCAGCAGAGGGGGACCAGAAAGCGAGCAGTACTTC.

The chain employs TRBV5-1 and TRBJ1-2; D unresolved. This CDR3 region has 14 residues. V was cut by 1 base and J by 2 bases, with 9 bases left in between. From germline, CDR1 is SGHRS and CDR2 YFSETQ. The CDR3 coding sequence is TGCGCCAGCAGCTTGTGGGCGGGAAACTATGGCTACACCTTC. It is translated as CASSLWAGNYGYTF.

This sequence joins TRBV3-1 (or the pseudogene TRBV3-2) and TRBJ1-4; tentatively, D is TRBD1 (6 bases). The CDR3 covers 14 residues. The V gene lost 4 bases and the J gene lost 1 base, with 7 bases spanning the gap. Germline assignment: CDR1 LGHDT and CDR2 YNNKEL (reference sequence). The CDR3 reads CASSRTETNEKLFF. The CDR3 region has the DNA TGTGCCAGCAGCCGGACAGAAACTAATGAAAAACTGTTTTTT.

The chain is built from TRBV18 and TRBJ1-1; unclear D gene. CDR3 length equals 12 residues. Germline V lookup: CDR1 KGHSH, CDR2 LQKENI. The V gene lost 6 bases and the J gene lost 6 bases, with 11 bases spanning the gap. In DNA, the CDR3 is TGTGCCAGCTCGTCTTCGCCGGCTGAAGCTTTCTTT. Its translation is CASSSSPAEAFF.

The V and J genes are TRBV5-1 and TRBJ1-1, with a tentative D call TRBD1 (6 bases). The CDR3 loop spans 15 amino acids. V lost 0 bases, J lost 0 bases, and 9 bases lay in between. The germline CDR1 and CDR2 sequences are SGHRS and YFSETQ. The CDR3 bases are TGCGCCAGCAGCTTGGCTGGACAGATGAACACTGAAGCTTTCTTT. Residues: CASSLAGQMNTEAFF.

The V gene is TRBV6-5, the J gene TRBJ1-1; the D gene is possibly TRBD1 (5 bases). Trimming removed 6 bases from V and 8 bases from J, with 10 bases in between. Germline V CDR1 and CDR2: MNHEY, SVGAGI. CDR3 length: 11 amino acids. This CDR3 is CASRSGREAFF. CDR3 bases: TGTGCCAGCAGATCAGGGCGCGAAGCTTTCTTT.

Here the CDR3 reads CATSPGLAGQHQETQYF. The CDR3 DNA reads TGTGCCACCAGTCCGGGACTAGCGGGACAGCACCAAGAGACCCAGTACTTC. The V call is TRBV24-1, the J call TRBJ2-5; 13 bases align to TRBD2. The CDR3 consists of 17 residues. Per germline, CDR1 KGHDR and CDR2 SFDVKD. After removal of 6 bases from V and 0 bases from J, the junction contained 6 bases not matched to a gene.